Detailed here is one T cell receptor (beta chain). Its antigen is unknown. MiXCR was run by TCRdb on the 5' RACE reads, yielding one entry per CDR3 protein. This sample has about 200,000 distinct CDR3 sequences, with approximately 10% found just once. The CDR3 contains 16 residues. J lost 0 bases, V lost 5 bases, and 8 bases had no gene match. Germline V CDR1 and CDR2: SGHVS, FQNEAQ. The data belong to a study of T-cell memory formation after mild COVID-19. Study-wide results and caveats: Whereas later expanders leaned CD4+, clones contracting day 15 to 85 showed a balanced CD4/CD8 makeup.

Sequenced sample: PBMCs or a T cell subset sorted from them (not recorded which). This clonotype was obtained from a man younger than 35 who had mild COVID-19 (a few samples of this study predate the infection). Cell type and time point are not known. The chain combines TRBV7-8 with TRBJ2-7; TRBD1 agrees at 9 bases. CDR3 sequence (DNA): TGTGCCAGCAGCCATCCCTTGGGACAGGGCTCCTACGAGCAGTACTTC. It translates to CASSHPLGQGSYEQYF.